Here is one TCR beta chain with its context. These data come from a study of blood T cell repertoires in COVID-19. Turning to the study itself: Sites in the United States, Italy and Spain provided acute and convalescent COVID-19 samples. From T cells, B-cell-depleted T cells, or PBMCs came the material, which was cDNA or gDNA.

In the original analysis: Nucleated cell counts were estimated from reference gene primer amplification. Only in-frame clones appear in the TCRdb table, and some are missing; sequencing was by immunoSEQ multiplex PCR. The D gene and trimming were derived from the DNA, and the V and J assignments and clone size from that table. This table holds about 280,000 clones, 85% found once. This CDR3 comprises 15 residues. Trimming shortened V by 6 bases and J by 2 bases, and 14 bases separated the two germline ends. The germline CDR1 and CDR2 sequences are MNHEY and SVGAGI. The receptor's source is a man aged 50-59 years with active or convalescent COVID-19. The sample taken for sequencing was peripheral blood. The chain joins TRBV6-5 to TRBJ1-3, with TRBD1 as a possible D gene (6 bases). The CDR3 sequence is CASSNPRTAGNTIYF. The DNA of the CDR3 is TGTGCCAGCAGCAATCCCCGGACAGCTGGAAACACCATATATTTT.